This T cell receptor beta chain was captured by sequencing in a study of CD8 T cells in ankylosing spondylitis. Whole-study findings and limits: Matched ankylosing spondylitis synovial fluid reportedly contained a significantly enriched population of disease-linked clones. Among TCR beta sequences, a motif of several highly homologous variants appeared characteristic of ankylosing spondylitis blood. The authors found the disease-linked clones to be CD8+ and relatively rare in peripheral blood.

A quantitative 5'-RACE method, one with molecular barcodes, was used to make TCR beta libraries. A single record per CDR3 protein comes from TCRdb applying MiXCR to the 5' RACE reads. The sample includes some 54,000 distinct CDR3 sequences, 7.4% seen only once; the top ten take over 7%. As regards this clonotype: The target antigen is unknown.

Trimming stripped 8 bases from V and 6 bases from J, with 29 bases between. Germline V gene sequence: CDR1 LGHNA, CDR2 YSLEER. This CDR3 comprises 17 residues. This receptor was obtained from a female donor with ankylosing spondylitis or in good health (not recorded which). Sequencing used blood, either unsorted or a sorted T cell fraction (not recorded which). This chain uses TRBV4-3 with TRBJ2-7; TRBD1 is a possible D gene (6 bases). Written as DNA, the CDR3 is TGCGCCAGCCCCCGACAAGAACCGGGACACAAAAAGTGCGAGCAGTACTTC. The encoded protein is CASPRQEPGHKKCEQYF.